This T cell receptor beta chain appears in the sequencing data of a study of PD-1 blockade in classical Hodgkin lymphoma. Study-wide points: The study found complete responders had baseline diversity similar to newly diagnosed patients. Reports indicated that newly diagnosed patients had lower baseline TCR diversity than healthy donors did. By cycle point C4D1, TCR diversity had risen significantly in CD4+ cells (but not CD8+ cells). Initiation of nivolumab under 1 year after ASCT led to exclusion of patients.

Each patient's relapse followed autologous stem cell transplantation, and brentuximab vedotin exposure varied. CDR3 length: 12 amino acids. Looked up from germline, CDR1 is MNHEY and CDR2 is SMNVEV (reference sequence). V was cut by 3 bases and J by 5 bases, with 6 bases left in between. Assay used: immunoSEQ multiplex PCR; TCRdb lists only in-frame clones, some missing. In the table there are approximately 50,000 clones, around 90% of which are singletons. A remark on this clone: Its antigen remains unidentified.

The specimen was peripheral blood mononuclear cells (PBMCs), collected before the second cycle of nivolumab. This clonotype originated in a human donor with classical Hodgkin lymphoma. The genes are TRBV27 and TRBJ2-3; no clear D gene. Here the CDR3 DNA reads TGTGCCAGCAGTTTCCCCGGAGATACGCAGTATTTT. Its protein is CASSFPGDTQYF.